This T cell receptor (beta chain) was profiled in a study of blood T cells in healthy people across ages. This clonotype appeared a few times. Its matching antigen is unknown. Study results and limitations: As age increased, TCR beta diversity per million T cells fell in a roughly linear fashion. No conclusive comparison of naive versus antigen-experienced cells was possible with unsorted PBMCs.

The second PCR ran about 6 to 11 cycles with a sample-barcoded 5' primer and J-beta primers. TCRdb reprocessed the 5' RACE reads via MiXCR and lists one record per CDR3 protein. The table records about 930,000 distinct CDR3 sequences, roughly 29% of them present only once. There were at least 6 micrograms of total RNA extracted from every sample. This same sample was also taken into another study, of T cells of mothers and their children. Per that study: Slightly higher overlap, not significant, was seen in related mother-child pairs than in unrelated pairs.

The origin of this receptor is a middle-aged woman in good health. Sequencing input: blood.

In DNA form, the CDR3 reads TGTGCCAGCAGCCCTAGCGGGGGGCACTACAATGAGCAGTTCTTC. Translation gives CASSPSGGHYNEQFF. The genes are TRBV7-8 and TRBJ2-1; 11 bases are a match to TRBD2. The J segment lost 3 bases and the V segment lost 5 bases, leaving 3 bases of the junction unmatched. From germline, CDR1 is SGHVS and CDR2 FQNEAQ. The CDR3 has 15 amino acids. The whole variable domain, remainder taken from reference TRBV7-8 and TRBJ2-1, is GAGVSQSPRYKVAKRGQDVALRCDPISGHVSLFWYQQALGQGPEFLTYFQNEAQLDKSGLPSDRFFAERPEGSVSTLKIQRTQQEDSAVYLCASSPSGGHYNEQFFGPGTRLTVL.